The clone carrying this TCR beta chain was detected ten times or more. One entry per CDR3 protein results from TCRdb running MiXCR on the RT-PCR reads. The table shows 500,000 to 700,000 distinct CDR3 sequences, with approximately 22% occurring only once. These data come from a study of response to subunit inactivated influenza vaccine. The CDR3 runs to 14 residues. Trimming left V 7 bases short and J 0 bases short, with 11 bases between. The germline V gene encodes CDR1 SGHVS and CDR2 FQNEAQ. These data were also reused for a study on T cells expressing NK-cell markers. That work adds: TCR beta libraries carry UMIs added by 5'RACE template switching.

The sequenced sample was CD4+ T cells sorted from PBMCs, obtained about 13 days after vaccination. J is TRBJ2-3 and V is TRBV7-8; D is uncertain. This receptor was identified in a man between 45 and 60 years old who received an inactivated influenza vaccine. CDR3 protein: CASTLSESTDTQYF. DNA of the CDR3: TGTGCCAGCACCCTAAGTGAGAGCACAGATACGCAGTATTTT.